The count of the clone carrying this T cell receptor beta chain is one. The target antigen is unknown. This sample was included in a study of vaccination and CD4 T cells after COVID-19. The Oncomine TCR Beta short-read assay was what sequenced the DNA obtained from cultured CD4+ T cells. TCRdb analysed the PCR reads with MiXCR anew, one entry per CDR3 protein. In the table there are 7,000 to 8,500 distinct CDR3 sequences, 35% of which are singletons. The CDR3 is 15 amino acids. CDR1 and CDR2 (germline): SGHTA, FQGTGA. V lost 5 bases, J lost 5 bases, and 10 bases stayed unmatched. Treatment given: roughly 10-day PBMC culture with coronavirus spike peptide pools or control peptides (ViraFEST assay). Samples of CD4+ T cells were obtained from the unexposed donor before the COVID-19 pandemic (2011-2018).

The sample taken for sequencing was CD4+ T cells from blood, cultured in vitro. This sequence originates from a human donor in good health. This sequence joins TRBV7-3 and TRBJ1-2, with 8 bases that match TRBD1. Here the CDR3 DNA reads TGTGCCAGCAGCGACCCGGGACAGGACCTGTATGGCTACACCTTC. It is translated as CASSDPGQDLYGYTF. Full variable domain (rest looked up from reference TRBV7-3 and TRBJ1-2): GAGVSQTPSNKVTEKGKYVELRCDPISGHTALYWYRQSLGQGPEFLIYFQGTGAADDSGLPNDRFFAVRPEGSVSTLKIQRTERGDSAVYLCASSDPGQDLYGYTFGSGTRLTVV.